This T cell receptor (beta chain) is from a study of blood T cell repertoires in COVID-19 (dated by TCRdb to about 2020). Regarding the complete study: Collaborator samples came from the United States, Italy and Spain and covered acute and convalescent phases of COVID-19. The prospective study material was composed of cDNA or gDNA derived from T cells, B-cell-depleted T cells, or PBMCs. The dataset comprised deeply sampled blood TCRbeta repertoires from subjects exposed to, actively infected with, or recovered from COVID-19. The repertoires were made available in a free public database intended to serve as a resource for research on the immune response to SARS-CoV-2. Samples came from the ongoing ImmuneRACE study (first 160 participants) plus 1,254 subjects from 6 global collaborators. The sample metadata nearly always contained a de-identified subject ID, COVID-19 status, age in years and sex. Where HLA class I and class II types were available, the types were taken from metadata supplied by the sample provider, not from assay-based typing.

The CDR3 runs 16 residues from the cysteine to the valine. Only the CDR3 region is kept as DNA, spanning 48 bases read in frame from base 1. Details on this clone: Its binding antigen is unknown. Base qualities were left out, and no much larger clone turns up one base away.

What the study reported, not specific to this receptor: The amount of clinical and demographic metadata varied by source and participant and was provided uncurated.

TCRbeta CDR3 regions were amplified from genomic DNA using the immunoSEQ Assay, a bias-controlled multiplex PCR. The original pipeline was this. The number of nucleated cells in each sample was estimated by amplification of reference gene primers within the assay. To quantify the absolute abundance of each unique TCRbeta CDR3 rearrangement, sequence reads were collapsed and filtered. For each sample, productive Simpson clonality was calculated by taking the square root of Simpson's diversity index across productive rearrangements. This is the immuneACCESS table as TCRdb keeps it, with only in-frame sequences that have V and J called. A part of the clones is gone; compared with another copy, unresolved V genes explain less than half, and the rest is unexplained. The DNA gave D and trimming, while V, J and clone size come from that table. The sample table holds some 170,000 clones, of which approximately 80% were seen once. The top ten constitute less than 6% of the sample.

Enrolling through a virtual design, the prospective study's participants ranged in age from about 18 to 89 years and lived across roughly 23 United States geographic areas. In the prospective study, cohorts were assigned on the basis of participant-reported clinical history obtained from a screening survey and a study questionnaire. For ImmuneRACE Cohort 3, a participant was defined as recovered based on two consecutive negative NP/OP PCR tests, clearance by a healthcare professional, or resolution of symptoms. In the prospective study, mobile phlebotomists collected whole blood, serum and a nasopharyngeal or oropharyngeal swab from each participant. Additional blood draws and questionnaires over an approximately two-month period could optionally be provided by prospective study participants. Blood samples from the prospective study were shipped frozen or at room temperature prior to DNA extraction.

Specimen: PBMCs or T cells enriched from blood (not recorded which). This TCR derives from a middle-aged man who had recovered from COVID-19. The rearrangement combines TRBV21-1 with TRBJ2-7; the tabulated D call, TRBD1, remains unverified against the DNA. TRBV21-1 is marked as a pseudogene. The DNA sequence is given as TGTGCCAGCAGCAAAGTGGGGCAGGGTGACTCCTACGAGCAGTACGTC. The translation is CASSKVGQGDSYEQYV.